The TCR beta chain described here comes from a study of blood T cell repertoires in COVID-19. Study-level background: Samples representing acute and convalescent COVID-19 were sourced from the United States, Italy and Spain. PBMCs, B-cell-depleted T cells, or T cells provided the cDNA or gDNA that made up the material.

Per the study methods: Using reference gene primer amplification, nucleated cell counts were estimated. Assay: immunoSEQ multiplex PCR; the TCRdb copy retains only in-frame clones and omits some. V and J calls and clone size are copied from that table; D and trimming were computed from the DNA. The sample lists about 68,000 clones, more than 70% seen once, with approximately 4.1% in the top ten. The germline gives CDR1 MGHRA, CDR2 YSYEKL. Trimming removed 1 base from V and 1 base from J, with 9 bases in between. The CDR3 totals 15 residues. J is TRBJ2-3 and V is TRBV4-1; tentative D call: TRBD2 (6 bases). Sequencing input: peripheral blood. This clonotype was obtained from a man in his fifties or sixties with acute or convalescent COVID-19. CDR3 sequence (DNA): TGCGCCAGCAGCCAAGGCTCGGGGGGCACAGATACGCAGTATTTT. The encoded protein is CASSQGSGGTDTQYF.